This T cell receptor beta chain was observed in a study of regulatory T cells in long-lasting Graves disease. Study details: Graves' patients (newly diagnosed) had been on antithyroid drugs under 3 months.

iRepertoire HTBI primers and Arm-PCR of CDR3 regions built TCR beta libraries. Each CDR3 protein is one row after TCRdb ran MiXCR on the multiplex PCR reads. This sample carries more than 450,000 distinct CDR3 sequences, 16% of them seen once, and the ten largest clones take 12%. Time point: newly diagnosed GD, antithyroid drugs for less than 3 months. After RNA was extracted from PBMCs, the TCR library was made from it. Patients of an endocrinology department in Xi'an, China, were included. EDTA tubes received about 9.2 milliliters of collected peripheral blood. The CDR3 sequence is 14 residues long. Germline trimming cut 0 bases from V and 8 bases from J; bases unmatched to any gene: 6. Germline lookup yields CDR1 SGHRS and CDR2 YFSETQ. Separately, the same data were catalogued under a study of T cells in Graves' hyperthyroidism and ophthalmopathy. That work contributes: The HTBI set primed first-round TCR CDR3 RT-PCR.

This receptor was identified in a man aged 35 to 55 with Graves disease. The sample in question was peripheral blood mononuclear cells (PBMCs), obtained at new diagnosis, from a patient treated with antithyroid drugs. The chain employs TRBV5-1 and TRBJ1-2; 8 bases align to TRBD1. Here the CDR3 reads CASSLDDRGGGYTF. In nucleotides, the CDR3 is TGCGCCAGCAGCTTGGATGACAGGGGAGGAGGCTACACCTTC. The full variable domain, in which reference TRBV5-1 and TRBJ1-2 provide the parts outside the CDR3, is KAGVTQTPRYLIKTRGQQVTLSCSPISGHRSVSWYQQTPGQGLQFLFEYFSETQRNKGNFPGRFSGRQFSNSRSEMNVSTLELGDSALYLCASSLDDRGGGYTFGSGTRLTVV.